Presented here are 6 T cell receptor beta chains from one specimen sequenced in a study of T cell repertoires in cytomegalovirus infection. TCRdb reprocessed the reads with MiXCR, giving one entry per CDR3 protein. In the table there are about 450,000 distinct CDR3 sequences, approximately 32% of which are singletons. Sequencing was done on a sample of PBMCs. All receptors derive from a human donor in good health (CMV status not recorded). Some clones in this sample may be carry-over from other donors' samples.

This clonotype was counted a few times. This rearrangement joins TRBV10-3 to TRBJ1-3, with 7 positions matching TRBD1. CDR3 length: 18 residues. The V segment lost 0 bases and the J segment 8 bases; nucleotides outside the gene matches: 16. Germline CDR1 reads ENHRY; CDR2 reads SYGVKD. This chain's CDR3 is CAISESEGQGQSGYTIYF. In nucleotides, the CDR3 is TGTGCCATCAGTGAGTCCGAGGGGCAGGGACAGAGCGGATACACCATATATTTT.

This clonotype was seen a few times. The CDR3 loop reads CASSSQGRGNSPLHF. The CDR3, as DNA: TGTGCCAGCAGCTCCCAAGGCAGGGGGAATTCACCCCTCCACTTT. V and J are TRBV7-2 and TRBJ1-6; 7 nucleotides match TRBD1. This CDR3 contains 15 residues. The germline V gene encodes CDR1 SGHTA and CDR2 FQGNSA. The junction had 7 bases not matched to a gene; V was cut back by 4 bases and J by 7 bases.

A few counts support this clonotype. V is TRBV11-2 and J is TRBJ2-5, with D perhaps matching TRBD1 or TRBD2 (7 bases each). V lost 5 bases to trimming and J lost 4 bases, with 17 bases between them. The CDR3 is 15 residues long. CDR1 is SGHAT and CDR2 is FQNNGV in the germline V gene. The CDR3, as DNA: TGTGCCAGCAGCCCCAGGGGGGGGGCGTTAGAGACCCAGTACTTC. Translation gives CASSPRGGALETQYF. Combining the CDR3 with reference TRBV11-2 and TRBJ2-5 gives the whole variable domain EAGVAQSPRYKIIEKRQSVAFWCNPISGHATLYWYQQILGQGPKLLIQFQNNGVVDDSQLPKDRFSAERLKGVDSTLKIQPAKLEDSAVYLCASSPRGGALETQYFGPGTRLLVL.

This clonotype was detected ten times or more. The J gene is TRBJ2-3, the V gene TRBV5-6; D is uncertain. This CDR3 has 14 residues. The germline gives CDR1 SGHDT, CDR2 YYEEEE. Trimming cost V 2 bases and J 0 bases, with 7 bases left between them. The CDR3 DNA reads as TGTGCCAGCAGCTTAGGCAGTAGCACAGATACGCAGTATTTT. This codes for CASSLGSSTDTQYF.

At least ten counts were recorded for this clonotype. The chain couples TRBV6-2 or TRBV6-3 to TRBJ2-5, with 8 bases identical to TRBD2. V lost 3 bases to trimming and J lost 5 bases; unmatched junction nucleotides: 8. There are 15 residues in the CDR3. Germline V gene lookup returns CDR1 MNHEY and CDR2 SVGEGT. CDR3 DNA sequence: TGTGCCAGCAGTTATAAGCGGGGGCGAGAGGAGACCCAGTACTTC. It specifies CASSYKRGREETQYF.

The rearrangement links TRBV28 to TRBJ2-1; D remains unclear. CDR1 MDHEN and CDR2 SYDVKM come from the germline V gene. Trimming removed 5 bases at V and 8 bases at J, with 10 bases between. This CDR3 has 12 residues. Written as DNA, the CDR3 is TGTGCCAGCAGTCGTCAGGAAGATGAGCAGTTCTTC. Translating it yields CASSRQEDEQFF. Full variable domain (outside the CDR3, taken from reference TRBV28 and TRBJ2-1): DVKVTQSSRYLVKRTGEKVFLECVQDMDHENMFWYRQDPGLGLRLIYFSYDVKMKEKGDIPEGYSVSREKKERFSLILESASTNQTSMYLCASSRQEDEQFFGPGTRLTVL.